A selection of T cell receptor beta chains follows, all from one sample in a study of control samples from healthy donors and cancer patients. Some clones are missing from TCRdb's copy, which holds only in-frame ones; the method was immunoSEQ multiplex PCR. The table has about 49,000 clones, approximately 90% seen once. Input material: PBMCs. These receptor sequences come from a man in his thirties or forties with colorectal cancer. Both conserved end residues are part of each CDR3. The D gene is left open where the match is weak. Clone size appears in some rows only: once, few, many, or a class for an expanded clone.

J: TRBJ2-5; V: TRBV14; length: 13; D: -; size: -; CDR3: CASSQVWEETQYF; DNA: TGTGCCAGCAGCCAAGTATGGGAAGAGACCCAGTACTTC
J: TRBJ1-2; V: TRBV7-8; length: 16; D: -; size: -; CDR3: CASSLALEGWSYGYTF; DNA: TGTGCCAGCAGCTTAGCGTTGGAAGGCTGGAGCTATGGCTACACCTTC
J: TRBJ2-3; V: TRBV11-3; length: 12; D: -; size: -; CDR3: CASSLTTDTQYF; DNA: TGTGCCAGCAGCCTGACGACAGATACGCAGTATTTT
J: TRBJ2-3; V: TRBV9; length: 17; D: TRBD2; size: once; CDR3: CASSVGTSGGTADTQYF; DNA: TGTGCCAGCAGCGTAGGGACTAGCGGGGGGACAGCAGATACGCAGTATTTT
J: TRBJ1-1; V: TRBV4-1; length: 14; D: -; size: -; CDR3: CASSQGWRGFEAFF; DNA: TGCGCCAGCAGCCAAGGTTGGAGGGGCTTTGAAGCTTTCTTT
J: TRBJ2-7; V: TRBV5-1; length: 15; D: TRBD2; size: once; CDR3: CASSRRSGGPAEQYF; DNA: TGCGCCAGCTCCCGACGAAGCGGGGGGCCCGCCGAGCAGTACTTC
J: TRBJ2-4; V: TRBV7-9; length: 14; D: -; size: -; CDR3: CASSPGTVRGIQYF; DNA: TGTGCCAGCAGCCCAGGGACAGTGCGGGGCATTCAGTACTTC
J: TRBJ1-1; V: TRBV29-1; length: 16; D: -; size: -; CDR3: CSVEELWGRENTEAFF; DNA: TGCAGCGTTGAAGAACTGTGGGGCAGGGAGAACACTGAAGCTTTCTTT
J: TRBJ2-1; V: TRBV7-7; length: 14; D: -; size: -; CDR3: CARGIGGGYNEQFF; DNA: TGTGCTAGGGGGATTGGCGGGGGCTACAATGAGCAGTTCTTC
J: TRBJ1-2; V: TRBV7-2; length: 15; D: -; size: -; CDR3: CASSLMEKRGYGYTF; DNA: TGTGCCAGCAGCTTAATGGAGAAACGGGGCTATGGCTACACCTTC
J: TRBJ2-6; V: TRBV7-9; length: 15; D: -; size: -; CDR3: CASSPTLTGANVLTF; DNA: TGTGCCAGCAGCCCCACTTTAACTGGGGCCAACGTCCTGACTTTC
J: TRBJ2-7; V: TRBV7-7; length: 15; D: -; size: -; CDR3: CASSLKAGGTYEQYF; DNA: TGTGCTAGCAGCTTAAAGGCCGGCGGTACCTACGAGCAGTACTTC
J: TRBJ2-3; V: TRBV14; length: 13; D: TRBD2; size: -; CDR3: CASSGDYTDTQYF; DNA: TGTGCCAGCTCCGGGGACTACACAGATACGCAGTATTTT
J: TRBJ1-2; V: TRBV7-8; length: 14; D: TRBD1; size: -; CDR3: CASSLDRGLDGYTF; DNA: TGTGCCAGCAGCCTCGACAGGGGGCTCGACGGCTACACCTTC
J: TRBJ1-2; V: TRBV30; length: 15; D: TRBD1; size: once; CDR3: CAWSVLQGGHYGYTF; DNA: TGTGCCTGGAGTGTACTACAGGGGGGTCACTATGGCTACACCTTC
J: TRBJ2-7; V: TRBV20-1; length: 11; D: -; size: -; CDR3: CSASLVYEQYF; DNA: TGCAGTGCTAGTCTAGTCTACGAGCAGTACTTC
J: TRBJ1-3; V: TRBV11-2; length: 16; D: -; size: -; CDR3: CASSLVQTLLGNTIYF; DNA: TGTGCCAGCAGCTTAGTACAGACGCTCCTTGGAAACACCATATATTTT
J: TRBJ1-4; V: TRBV19; length: 14; D: -; size: -; CDR3: CASSGQKSSEKLFF; DNA: TGTGCCAGTAGTGGTCAAAAGTCTTCTGAAAAACTGTTTTTT
J: TRBJ1-4; V: TRBV9; length: 15; D: -; size: -; CDR3: CASSSSGRSNEKLFF; DNA: TGTGCCAGCAGCTCAAGTGGGCGGAGTAATGAAAAACTGTTTTTT
J: TRBJ1-1; V: TRBV28; length: 15; D: -; size: -; CDR3: CASSLGQGYNTEAFF; DNA: TGTGCCAGCAGCTTGGGGCAGGGATATAACACTGAAGCTTTCTTT
J: TRBJ1-2; V: TRBV6-5; length: 14; D: TRBD1; size: -; CDR3: CASSYSIPGGGYTF; DNA: TGTGCCAGCAGTTACTCGATTCCAGGGGGCGGCTACACCTTC
J: TRBJ1-1; V: TRBV5-6; length: 16; D: TRBD1; size: -; CDR3: CASSLALGRGNTEAFF; DNA: TGTGCCAGCAGCTTGGCTTTGGGCAGGGGGAATACTGAAGCTTTCTTT
J: TRBJ2-2; V: TRBV2; length: 14; D: TRBD1; size: -; CDR3: CASSVRQGPEELFF; DNA: TGTGCCAGCAGTGTACGACAGGGGCCAGAGGAGCTGTTTTTT
J: TRBJ1-1; V: TRBV7-9; length: 16; D: TRBD1; size: -; CDR3: CASSLDRGPQNTEAFF; DNA: TGTGCCAGCAGCCTTGACAGGGGCCCTCAGAACACTGAAGCTTTCTTT
J: TRBJ1-1; V: TRBV7-9; length: 16; D: TRBD1; size: -; CDR3: CASSLGGQIQNTEAFF; DNA: TGTGCCAGCAGCTTAGGGGGACAGATACAGAACACTGAAGCTTTCTTT
J: TRBJ1-5; V: TRBV12-3/TRBV12-4; length: 13; D: -; size: once; CDR3: CASSITASGPQHF; DNA: TGTGCCAGCAGTATCACAGCCTCAGGGCCCCAGCATTTT
J: TRBJ1-4; V: TRBV5-1; length: 16; D: TRBD1; size: -; CDR3: CASRKSGGADNEKLFF; DNA: TGCGCCAGCAGAAAGTCAGGGGGCGCAGATAATGAAAAACTGTTTTTT
J: TRBJ1-6; V: TRBV4-1; length: 18; D: TRBD1; size: few; CDR3: CASSPPQGAETYNSPLHF; DNA: TGCGCCAGCAGCCCGCCGCAGGGGGCGGAGACCTATAATTCACCCCTCCACTTT
J: TRBJ2-7; V: TRBV6-1; length: 15; D: TRBD1; size: -; CDR3: CASSEIGWTGNEQYF; DNA: TGTGCCAGCAGTGAAATAGGGTGGACAGGAAACGAGCAGTACTTC
J: TRBJ2-3; V: TRBV4-3; length: 15; D: -; size: -; CDR3: CASSQNPRGYDTQYF; DNA: TGCGCCAGCAGCCAAAATCCTAGGGGCTACGATACGCAGTATTTT
J: TRBJ1-3; V: TRBV18; length: 16; D: TRBD1; size: -; CDR3: CASSPSGQGAMNTIYF; DNA: TGTGCCAGCTCACCATCGGGACAGGGGGCGATGAACACCATATATTTT
J: TRBJ1-4; V: TRBV12-3/TRBV12-4; length: 13; D: TRBD1; size: -; CDR3: CASSQGANEKLFF; DNA: TGTGCCAGCAGCCAGGGGGCAAATGAAAAACTGTTTTTT
J: TRBJ1-1; V: TRBV19; length: 15; D: -; size: -; CDR3: CASSIGTGMNTEAFF; DNA: TGTGCCAGTAGTATAGGTACGGGTATGAACACTGAAGCTTTCTTT
J: TRBJ1-2; V: TRBV20-1; length: 15; D: -; size: -; CDR3: CSASPGARANYGYTF; DNA: TGCAGTGCTAGTCCAGGGGCCAGGGCTAACTATGGCTACACCTTC
J: TRBJ2-3; V: TRBV21-1; length: 16; D: -; size: -; CDR3: CANKVNGGRSTDTQYF; DNA: TGTGCCAACAAAGTTAACGGGGGGCGGAGCACAGATACGCAGTATTTT
J: TRBJ1-5; V: TRBV6-5; length: 13; D: -; size: once; CDR3: CASILYSNQPQHF; DNA: TGTGCCAGCATTCTCTATAGCAATCAGCCCCAGCATTTT
J: TRBJ1-6; V: TRBV5-1; length: 16; D: TRBD1; size: -; CDR3: CASSLDRGVLGSPLHF; DNA: TGCGCCAGCAGCTTGGACAGGGGAGTTTTAGGATCACCCCTCCACTTT